These T cell receptor beta chains were read from a single sample in a study of CD8+ T cells in alopecia areata. Here immunoSEQ multiplex PCR was the method, and the copy in TCRdb shows in-frame clones only, minus some. The table has 120,000 to 150,000 clones, 70% to 90% seen once. The sample was CD8+ T cells sorted from blood, taken at week 4, from a patient treated with tofacitinib. These receptors originate from a human donor with alopecia areata. Each CDR3 is given with its conserved first and last residue. The D gene is left open where the match is weak. Size is omitted from some rows. Given values are once, few, many or a class for expanded clones.

>TRBJ2-6|TRBV6-1|14|.|TRBD1
TGTGCCAGCAGAGAAGGAAGACAGGGGGCGAAGTTGACTTTC
CASREGRQGAKLTF
>TRBJ2-3|TRBV29-1|13|.|.
TGCAGCGTTGTAGCTAGCGGCACAGATACGCAGTATTTT
CSVVASGTDTQYF
>TRBJ2-1|TRBV27|15|.|.
TGTGCCAGCAGTTTATCGTGGAGCTCCTACAATGAGCAGTTCTTC
CASSLSWSSYNEQFF
>TRBJ2-1|TRBV25-1|15|.|TRBD1
TGTGCCAGCAGTGAATATCGCCAGGGGGTCGATGAGCAGTTCTTC
CASSEYRQGVDEQFF
>TRBJ2-3|TRBV13|15|.|TRBD2
TGTGCCAGCAGCTTAGGCGGGAGCGGGGGAGATACGCAGTATTTT
CASSLGGSGGDTQYF
>TRBJ2-3|TRBV27|14|.|.
TGTGCCAGCAGTTTAACTCCAGACACAGATACGCAGTATTTT
CASSLTPDTDTQYF
>TRBJ1-5|TRBV9|13|once|.
TGTGCCAGCAGCGTAGAGGGGGAGGGACTCCAGCATTTT
CASSVEGEGLQHF
>TRBJ2-7|TRBV6-5|12|.|.
TGTGCCAGTCAGGGGAGCTCCTACGAGCAGTACTTC
CASQGSSYEQYF
>TRBJ2-5|TRBV27|12|.|.
TGTGCCAGCAGTTTATGGGGGGAGACCCAGTACTTC
CASSLWGETQYF
>TRBJ1-2|TRBV27|14|.|TRBD1
TGTGCCAGCACCGGGACAGGGGCACCCTATGGCTACACCTTC
CASTGTGAPYGYTF
>TRBJ2-2|TRBV27|11|.|.
TGTGCCAGCACGGCCACCGGGGAGCTGTTTTTT
CASTATGELFF
>TRBJ2-7|TRBV7-9|13|.|.
TGTGCCAGCAGCCCGCGCGAGGCCATCGAGCAGTACTTC
CASSPREAIEQYF
>TRBJ2-1|TRBV14|16|.|.
TGTGCCAGCAGCCCCCGATCCCAGAGGAGGGTTGGCGAGCAGTTCTTC
CASSPRSQRRVGEQFF
>TRBJ2-2|TRBV4-2|15|.|TRBD2
TGTGCCAGCAGCCAAGTGGCGGGGGAGGTCGGGGAGCTGTTTTTT
CASSQVAGEVGELFF
>TRBJ2-7|TRBV29-1|15|.|.
TGCAGCGTTGAAGAACCCCGGGACGACTCCTACGAGCAGTACTTC
CSVEEPRDDSYEQYF
>TRBJ2-2|TRBV7-9|13|.|TRBD1
TGTGCCAGCAGCGACAGGGTTTACGGGGAGCTGTTTTTT
CASSDRVYGELFF
>TRBJ2-3|TRBV27|13|.|.
TGTGCCAGCAGTTTAGGGCTCACAGATACGCAGTATTTT
CASSLGLTDTQYF
>TRBJ2-4|TRBV7-8|16|.|TRBD1
TGTGCCAGCAGCGCCTGGGACAGGGGGGAGGAAAACATTCAGTACTTC
CASSAWDRGEENIQYF
>TRBJ2-2|TRBV2|14|.|TRBD1
TGTGCCAGCAAAGGGGGCAGGGGGCCCGGGGAGCTGTTTTTT
CASKGGRGPGELFF
>TRBJ2-1|TRBV7-2|13|few|.
TGTGCCAGCAGCTTAGGGCTTTACAATGAGCAGTTCTTC
CASSLGLYNEQFF
>TRBJ2-7|TRBV9|16|.|.
TGTGCCAGCAGCGTAGCTGACCGGGACGCGCCCTACGAGCAGTACTTC
CASSVADRDAPYEQYF